Below are 20 T cell receptor beta chains sequenced from a single sample in a study of radiotherapy plus CTLA-4 blockade in lung cancer. Assay: immunoSEQ multiplex PCR; the TCRdb copy retains only in-frame clones and omits some. This repertoire shows roughly 75,000 clones, over 70% found once; its top ten account for over 20%. Sequencing was performed on peripheral blood, taken from a patient treated with radiotherapy plus ipilimumab. The receptors derive from a human donor with non-small cell lung cancer whose response to radiotherapy plus ipilimumab could not be evaluated. Some clones in this sample may be carry-over from other donors' samples.

This clone has just a few counts. This chain connects TRBV19 to TRBJ1-1, with D hard to call. V gave up 3 bases and J gave up 5 bases, with 13 bases separating them. The CDR3 sequence is 14 residues long. Germline V gene sequence: CDR1 LNHDA, CDR2 SQIVND (reference sequence). CDR3 region: CASSIQRMGTEAFF. Written as DNA, the CDR3 is TGTGCCAGTAGTATTCAGCGGATGGGGACTGAAGCTTTCTTT.

V is TRBV4-3 and J is TRBJ2-5; 8 bases line up with TRBD2. This CDR3 comprises 13 residues. After removal of 5 bases from V and 4 bases from J, the junction contained 3 bases not matched to a gene. Germline V gene data show CDR1 as LGHNA and CDR2 as YSLEER. As DNA, the CDR3 is TGCGCCAGCAGCTCGGCGGGGGGAGAGACCCAGTACTTC. This gives the protein CASSSAGGETQYF.

This chain joins TRBV25-1 and TRBJ1-2; D might be TRBD1 (5 bases). Deletions cut 6 bases from V and 6 bases from J, with 14 bases between. CDR1 is MGHDK and CDR2 is SYGVNS in the germline V gene. CDR3 length equals 13 residues. CDR3 sequence (DNA): TGTGCCAGCAGACCCCAGGGAGGAAATGGCTACACCTTC. Translation: CASRPQGGNGYTF.

In this sample, this clone turned up many times. This specimen includes other DNA sequences encoding the same CDR3. V is TRBV18 and J is TRBJ1-1, with 7 bases identical to TRBD1. The CDR3 covers 13 residues. Germline assignment: CDR1 KGHSH and CDR2 LQKENI. With V trimmed by 5 bases and J by 1 base, 1 base remained unmatched. As DNA, the CDR3 is TGTGCCAGCTCAAGACAGGGGAACACTGAAGCTTTCTTT. The encoded protein is CASSRQGNTEAFF.

The chain joins TRBV5-6 to TRBJ1-1, with TRBD1 matching over 7 bases. The CDR3 extends over 13 amino acids. The J segment lost 4 bases and the V segment lost 3 bases, leaving 3 bases of the junction unmatched. Germline V gives CDR1 SGHDT, CDR2 YYEEEE. The CDR3 nucleotides are TGTGCCAGCAGCTACAGGGGTGGCACTGAAGCTTTCTTT. Protein product: CASSYRGGTEAFF.

The V call is TRBV7-3, the J call TRBJ1-6, with D tentatively TRBD1 (5 bases). Germline CDR1 reads SGHTA; CDR2 reads FQGTGA. Trimming cost V 2 bases and J 7 bases, with 12 bases left between them. This CDR3 is built from 15 residues. This chain's CDR3 is CASSLAFGGNSPLHF. As DNA, the CDR3 is TGTGCCAGCAGCTTAGCTTTCGGGGGAAATTCACCCCTCCACTTT.

The chain couples TRBV28 to TRBJ1-3; 9 bases map to TRBD1. Trimming cost V 6 bases and J 7 bases; bases outside gene matches: 7. Looked up from germline, CDR1 is MDHEN and CDR2 is SYDVKM. CDR3 size: 14 residues. CDR3 coding DNA: TGTGCCAGCAGGCAGGACAGGGGTAGGAACACCATATATTTT. Protein sequence: CASRQDRGRNTIYF. Full variable domain (outside the CDR3, taken from reference TRBV28 and TRBJ1-3): DVKVTQSSRYLVKRTGEKVFLECVQDMDHENMFWYRQDPGLGLRLIYFSYDVKMKEKGDIPEGYSVSREKKERFSLILESASTNQTSMYLCASRQDRGRNTIYFGEGSWLTVV.

The chain combines TRBV6-5 with TRBJ1-4, with D tentatively TRBD1 (5 bases). The CDR3 covers 12 residues. Germline V gene sequence: CDR1 MNHEY, CDR2 SVGAGI. Trimming pared 11 bases from V and 8 bases from J, leaving 15 bases between. CDR3 nucleotide sequence: TGTGCCCCGGGGGGTCAACGGGAAAAACTGTTTTTT. Translating it yields CAPGGQREKLFF.

This clone showed up just once. This chain links TRBV6-1 with TRBJ1-5; D unresolved. The CDR3 has 13 amino acids. Germline lookup yields CDR1 MNHNS and CDR2 SASEGT. Trimming removed 4 bases from V and 2 bases from J, with 6 bases in between. Here the CDR3 reads CASSGPGNQPQHF. The CDR3 nucleotides are TGTGCCAGCAGTGGGCCAGGCAATCAGCCCCAGCATTTT.

CDR3 in DNA: TGTGCCAGCAGGGCGGGACTCCCTAGCACAGATACGCAGTATTTT. Protein: CASRAGLPSTDTQYF. The rearrangement links TRBV2 to TRBJ2-3; TRBD2 might be the D (6 bases). The V and J ends lost 6 bases and 0 bases respectively, with 13 bases between them. Germline CDR1 and CDR2: SNHLY and FYNNEI. CDR3 length: 15 amino acids.

This clone was observed once. The chain joins TRBV5-6 to TRBJ2-4; 7 positions match TRBD1. This CDR3 is built from 14 residues. V shed 4 bases and J 6 bases; nucleotides not matched to a gene: 7. CDR1 is SGHDT, CDR2 YYEEEE, per germline. CDR3 DNA sequence: TGTGCCAGCAGCAGTGGGACAGTGGGAAACATTCAGTACTTC. This encodes CASSSGTVGNIQYF.

V is TRBV28 and J is TRBJ1-6; weak D call: TRBD1 (5 bases). From germline, CDR1 is MDHEN and CDR2 SYDVKM. The ends were cut back, 6 bases at V and 3 bases at J, with 12 bases in the middle. The CDR3 is 15 amino acids. CDR3 amino acids: CASRFSGGYNSPLHF. The CDR3 nucleotides are TGTGCCAGCAGGTTCTCCGGGGGCTATAATTCACCCCTCCACTTT.

The chain is built from TRBV5-4 and TRBJ2-5, with 8 bases fitting TRBD1. The J call may be wrong; the DNA end is better matched by TRBJ2-7. The germline V gene has CDR1 SGHNT and CDR2 YYREEE (reference sequence). The CDR3 sequence is 16 residues long. CDR3 in DNA: TGTGCCAGCAGCCCGTCGGCCGGGACAGGTTCCTACGAGCAGTACTTC. This codes for CASSPSAGTGSYEQYF.

The CDR3 reads CASSSGLAGEETQYF. DNA for the CDR3: TGTGCCAGCAGCTCGGGACTAGCGGGGGAGGAGACCCAGTACTTC. The chain uses TRBV11-3 and TRBJ2-5; 14 bases agree with TRBD2. CDR1 and CDR2 (germline): SGHNT, YENEEA. The trim removed 4 bases at V and 5 bases at J, leaving 3 bases unmatched. The CDR3 has 15 amino acids.

This chain uses TRBV4-3 with TRBJ2-3; a possible D gene is TRBD2 (5 bases). The CDR3 contains 16 residues. The germline V gene encodes CDR1 LGHNA and CDR2 YSLEER. Trimming pared 1 base from V and 2 bases from J, leaving 13 bases between. The CDR3: CASSQGTSRDTDTQYF. The CDR3 DNA reads as TGCGCCAGCAGCCAAGGGACCTCCCGGGACACAGATACGCAGTATTTT.

The rearrangement uses TRBV28 and TRBJ1-6; D gene uncertain. Germline lookup yields CDR1 MDHEN and CDR2 SYDVKM. The germline V and J ends were trimmed by 2 bases and 9 bases, with 11 bases remaining between them. The CDR3 loop spans 14 amino acids. CDR3 in DNA: TGTGCCAGCAGTTTAGCTAGGCGCGGTTCACCCCTCCACTTT. Residues: CASSLARRGSPLHF.

About this clone itself: The junction does not match germline at one end; this may be a read error. The same CDR3 also results from other DNA sequences found in this sample. This chain links TRBV5-4 with TRBJ2-2; D is possibly TRBD2 (6 bases). CDR1 SGHNT and CDR2 YYREEE come from the germline V gene (reference sequence). The CDR3 extends over 14 amino acids. The chain's CDR3 is CASSLEGRDGELFF. CDR3 nucleotides: TGCGCCAGCAGCTTGGAGGGGCGCGACGGGGAGCTGTTTTTT.

CDR3 protein: CASSLTWTASETQYF. For the CDR3, the DNA is TGTGCCAGCAGCCTGACCTGGACAGCCTCGGAGACCCAGTACTTC. The chain carries TRBV6-5 and TRBJ2-5, with TRBD1 as a possible D gene (6 bases). CDR1 MNHEY and CDR2 SVGAGI come from the germline V gene. The CDR3 sequence is 15 residues long. Trimming stripped 6 bases from V and 5 bases from J, with 19 bases between.

Only a few counts were recorded for this clone. V usage is TRBV5-4 and J usage is TRBJ2-7, with D tentatively TRBD2 (5 bases). Trimming removed 0 bases from V and 0 bases from J, with 7 bases in between. CDR1 and CDR2 (germline): SGHNT, YYREEE (reference sequence). The CDR3 spans 14 residues. The CDR3 loop reads CASSLGRHSYEQYF. The CDR3 DNA is TGTGCCAGCAGCTTGGGGAGGCACTCCTACGAGCAGTACTTC. The full variable domain, rest sourced from reference TRBV5-4 and TRBJ2-7, is ETGVTQSPTHLIKTRGQQVTLRCSSQSGHNTVSWYQQALGQGPQFIFQYYREEENGRGNFPPRFSGLQFPNYSSELNVNALELDDSALYLCASSLGRHSYEQYFGPGTRLTVT.

The rearrangement uses TRBV5-8 and TRBJ1-5, with D possibly TRBD1 on 5 matching bases. The ends were cut back, 5 bases at V and 7 bases at J, with 13 bases in the middle. This CDR3 spans 13 amino acids. Germline values: CDR1 SGHTS, CDR2 YDEGEE. Here the CDR3 DNA reads TGTGCCAGCAGGTCAACAGGCATCCAGCCCCAGCATTTT. This sequence encodes CASRSTGIQPQHF.